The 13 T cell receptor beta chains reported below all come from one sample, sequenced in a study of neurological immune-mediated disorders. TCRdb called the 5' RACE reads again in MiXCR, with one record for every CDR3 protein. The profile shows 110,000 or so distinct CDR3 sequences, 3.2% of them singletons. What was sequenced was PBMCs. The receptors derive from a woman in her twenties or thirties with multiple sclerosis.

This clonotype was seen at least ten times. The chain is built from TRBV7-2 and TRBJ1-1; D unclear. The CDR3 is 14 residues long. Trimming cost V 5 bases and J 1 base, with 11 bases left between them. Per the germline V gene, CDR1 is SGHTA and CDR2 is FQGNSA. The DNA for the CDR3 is TGTGCCAGCAGCGTAAGTACGCGGAACACTGAAGCTTTCTTT. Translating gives CASSVSTRNTEAFF.

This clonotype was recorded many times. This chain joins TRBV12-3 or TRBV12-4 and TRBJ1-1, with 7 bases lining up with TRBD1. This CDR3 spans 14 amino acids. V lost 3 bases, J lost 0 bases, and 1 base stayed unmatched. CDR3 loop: CASSFQGVNTEAFF. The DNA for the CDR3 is TGTGCCAGCAGTTTCCAGGGGGTGAACACTGAAGCTTTCTTT.

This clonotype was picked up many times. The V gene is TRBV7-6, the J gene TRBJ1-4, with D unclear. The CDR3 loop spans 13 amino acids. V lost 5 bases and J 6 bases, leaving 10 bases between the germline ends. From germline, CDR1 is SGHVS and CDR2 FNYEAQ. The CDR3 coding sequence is TGTGCCAGCAGCATAGAAACAGATGAAAAACTGTTTTTT. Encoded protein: CASSIETDEKLFF. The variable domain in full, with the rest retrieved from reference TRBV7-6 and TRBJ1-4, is GAGVSQSPRYKVTKRGQDVALRCDPISGHVSLYWYRQALGQGPEFLTYFNYEAQQDKSGLPNDRFSAERPEGSISTLTIQRTEQRDSAMYRCASSIETDEKLFFGSGTQLSVL.

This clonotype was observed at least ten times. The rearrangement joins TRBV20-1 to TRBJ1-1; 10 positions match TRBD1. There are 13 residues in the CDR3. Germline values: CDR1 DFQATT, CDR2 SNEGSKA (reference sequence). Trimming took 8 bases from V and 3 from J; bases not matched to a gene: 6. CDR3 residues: CSPPGQGHTEAFF. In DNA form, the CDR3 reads TGCAGTCCTCCGGGACAGGGGCACACTGAAGCTTTCTTT.

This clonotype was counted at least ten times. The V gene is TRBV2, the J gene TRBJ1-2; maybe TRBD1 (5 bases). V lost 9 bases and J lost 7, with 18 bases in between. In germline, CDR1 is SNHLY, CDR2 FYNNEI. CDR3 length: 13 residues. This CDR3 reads CASKSQGIGGYTF. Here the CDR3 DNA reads TGTGCCAGTAAAAGCCAGGGAATTGGTGGCTACACCTTC.

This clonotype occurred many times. CDR3 nucleotides: TGTGCCAGCAGTGTGGACACCTGGACCGGGGAGCTGTTTTTT. Translating gives CASSVDTWTGELFF. The chain uses TRBV6-1 and TRBJ2-2; a weak D match, TRBD1 (5 bases). Germline CDR1 MNHNS, CDR2 SASEGT. The CDR3 spans 14 residues. The ends were cut back, 4 bases at V and 5 bases at J, with 11 bases in the middle.

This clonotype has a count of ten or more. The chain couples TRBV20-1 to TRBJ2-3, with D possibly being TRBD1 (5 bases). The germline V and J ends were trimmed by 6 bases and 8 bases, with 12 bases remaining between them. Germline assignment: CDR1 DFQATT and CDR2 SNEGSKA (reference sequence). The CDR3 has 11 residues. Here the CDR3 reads CSAPQGITQYF. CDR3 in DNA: TGCAGTGCACCTCAGGGTATTACGCAGTATTTT.

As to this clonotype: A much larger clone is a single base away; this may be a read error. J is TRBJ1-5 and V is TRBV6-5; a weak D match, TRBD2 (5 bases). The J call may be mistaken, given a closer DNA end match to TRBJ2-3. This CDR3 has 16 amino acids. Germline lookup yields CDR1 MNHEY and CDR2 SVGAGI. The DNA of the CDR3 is TGTGCCAGCAGTTACTCTAGGACTGGGAGCAATCAGCCCCAGTATTTT. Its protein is CASSYSRTGSNQPQYF.

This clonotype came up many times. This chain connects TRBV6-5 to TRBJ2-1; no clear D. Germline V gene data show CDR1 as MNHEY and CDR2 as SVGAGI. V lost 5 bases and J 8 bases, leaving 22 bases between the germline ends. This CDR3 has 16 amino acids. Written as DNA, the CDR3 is TGTGCCAGCAGTCCCGTTCTAAGCGTAATGATCGATGAGCAGTTCTTC. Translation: CASSPVLSVMIDEQFF.

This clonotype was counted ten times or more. The CDR3 coding sequence is TGCGCCAGCAGCTTGGCGGGGCGTTCACCCCTCCACTTT. It translates to CASSLAGRSPLHF. The V and J genes are TRBV5-1 and TRBJ1-6; D perhaps matches TRBD1 (5 bases). From germline, CDR1 is SGHRS and CDR2 YFSETQ. The CDR3 sequence is 13 residues long. Deletions cut 0 bases from V and 9 bases from J, with 7 bases between.

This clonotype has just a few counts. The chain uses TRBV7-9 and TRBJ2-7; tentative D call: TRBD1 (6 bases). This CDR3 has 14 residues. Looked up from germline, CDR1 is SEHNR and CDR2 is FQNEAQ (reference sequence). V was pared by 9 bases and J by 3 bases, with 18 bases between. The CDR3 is CASTPPNRDYEQYF. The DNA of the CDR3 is TGTGCCAGTACCCCCCCCAACAGGGACTACGAGCAGTACTTC. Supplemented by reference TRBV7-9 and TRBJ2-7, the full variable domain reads DTGVSQNPRHKITKRGQNVTFRCDPISEHNRLYWYRQTLGQGPEFLTYFQNEAQLEKSRLLSDRFSAERPKGSFSTLEIQRTEQGDSAMYLCASTPPNRDYEQYFGPGTRLTVT.

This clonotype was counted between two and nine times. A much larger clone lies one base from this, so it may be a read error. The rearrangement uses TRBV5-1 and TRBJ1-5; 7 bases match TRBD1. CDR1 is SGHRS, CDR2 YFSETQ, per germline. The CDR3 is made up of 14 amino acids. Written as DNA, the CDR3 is TGCGCCAGCAGCCCTGGCCAGGGGGTTCCGCCCCAGAATTTT. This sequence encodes CASSPGQGVPPQNF.

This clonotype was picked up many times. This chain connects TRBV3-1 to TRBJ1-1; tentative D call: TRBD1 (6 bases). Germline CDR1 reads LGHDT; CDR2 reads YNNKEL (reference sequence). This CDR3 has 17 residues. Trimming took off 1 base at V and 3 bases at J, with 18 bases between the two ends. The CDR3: CASSQAGTLGADTEAFF. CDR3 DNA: TGTGCCAGCAGCCAAGCCGGGACACTCGGGGCCGACACTGAAGCTTTCTTT.